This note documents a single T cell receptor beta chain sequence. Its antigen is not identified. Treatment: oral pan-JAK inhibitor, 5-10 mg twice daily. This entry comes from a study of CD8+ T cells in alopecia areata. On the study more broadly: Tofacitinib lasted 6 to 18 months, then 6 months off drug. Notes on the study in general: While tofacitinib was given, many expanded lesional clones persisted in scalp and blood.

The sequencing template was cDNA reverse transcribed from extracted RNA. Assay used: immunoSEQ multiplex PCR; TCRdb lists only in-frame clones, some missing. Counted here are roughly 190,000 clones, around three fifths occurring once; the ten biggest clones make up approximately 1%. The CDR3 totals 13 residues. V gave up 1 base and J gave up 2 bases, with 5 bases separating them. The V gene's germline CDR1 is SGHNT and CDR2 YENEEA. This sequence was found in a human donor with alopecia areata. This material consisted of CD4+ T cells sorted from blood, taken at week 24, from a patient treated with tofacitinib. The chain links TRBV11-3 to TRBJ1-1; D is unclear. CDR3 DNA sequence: TGTGCCAGCAGCTTAGTGGGTAACACTGAAGCTTTCTTT. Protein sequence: CASSLVGNTEAFF.